This T cell receptor beta chain originates from a study of early T cells in non-severe SARS-CoV-2 infection. Unique molecular identifier tags were affixed to discrete cDNA molecules. TCRdb reprocessed the 5' RACE reads with MiXCR, giving one entry per CDR3 protein. The sample shows over 60,000 distinct CDR3 sequences, about 9% of them seen only once. The study, taken as a whole, reports: Matches to VDJdb favored anti-spike CD8 responses and missed private and CD4 specificities.

This CDR3 has 15 residues. Germline V gene lookup returns CDR1 SNHLY and CDR2 FYNNEI. V was pared by 11 bases and J by 6 bases, with 25 bases between. Ten or more counts support this clonotype. As yet, its antigen is unknown. Sequenced material: whole blood. This chain connects TRBV2 to TRBJ1-2; no definite D call. This TCR derives from an adult who was a healthcare worker with PCR-confirmed SARS-CoV-2 infection or an uninfected control (not recorded which). The CDR3 DNA follows: TGTGCCGGCAAGCTGGACCGTTACCCTCTTGATGGCTACACCTTC. Translating it yields CAGKLDRYPLDGYTF.